This T cell receptor beta chain was identified during a study of response to subunit inactivated influenza vaccine. Study conclusions and caveats: Authors suggested each seasonal influenza vaccination recruits few new T cells.

There are 19 residues in the CDR3. Trimming took 4 bases from V and 4 from J; bases not matched to a gene: 13. From germline, CDR1 is SGHDT and CDR2 YYEEEE. TCRdb reprocessed the RT-PCR reads with MiXCR, giving one entry per CDR3 protein. The table has roughly 670,000 distinct CDR3 sequences, approximately 15% seen once; the top ten hold roughly 7.6%. Worth noting for this clonotype: Its target is unknown.

The receptor was derived from a man aged 50 or older who received an inactivated influenza vaccine. This chain links TRBV5-6 with TRBJ2-1; 14 bases are a match to TRBD2. Here the sequenced sample was PBMCs from blood, taken around two weeks before vaccination. The DNA for the CDR3 is TGTGCCAGCAGCCCGACGACTAGCGGGAGGGCCAGAGGTTACAATGAGCAGTTCTTC. It encodes CASSPTTSGRARGYNEQFF.